Sequencing of this T cell receptor (beta chain) was carried out in a study of blood T cells in healthy people across ages. The use of a sample-barcoded 5' primer and a J-beta primer mix characterized a second PCR of roughly 6 to 11 cycles. One entry per CDR3 protein results from TCRdb running MiXCR on the 5' RACE reads. This sample has around 1,000,000 distinct CDR3 sequences; almost 25% occur once, and the top ten carry approximately 0.75%. The same specimen was also included in a second study, on T cells of mothers and their children.

Sample: blood. This TCR was recovered from a girl aged 2 to 9 in good health.

CDR3 sequence: CASSTDRSQFSYEQYF. The CDR3 bases are TGTGCCAGCAGTACCGACAGGTCCCAATTCAGTTACGAGCAGTACTTC. V is TRBV12-3 or TRBV12-4 and J is TRBJ2-7; D is perhaps TRBD1 (6 bases). Trimming shortened V by 5 bases and J by 4 bases, and 21 bases separated the two germline ends. There are 16 residues in the CDR3.